This note documents a single TCR beta chain sequence. In the original processing: From reference gene primer amplification, estimates of nucleated cell counts were derived. Only in-frame clones appear in the TCRdb table, and some are missing; sequencing was by immunoSEQ multiplex PCR. V and J calls and clone size are those listed in that table; D and trimming were worked out from the DNA. Of fewer than 200,000 clones detected, 80% appear once; the ten largest clones hold 6% to 8.5%. The sample belongs to a study of blood T cell repertoires in COVID-19. Across the study: Samples taken during acute and convalescent COVID-19 were collected in the United States, Italy and Spain. PBMCs, B-cell-depleted T cells, or T cells were the source of the cDNA or gDNA that made up the material.

This clonotype originated in a man between 60 and 70 years old with acute or convalescent COVID-19. What was sequenced was peripheral blood.

CDR3 protein: CAWSDQGNQPQHF. CDR3 bases: TGTGCCTGGAGTGATCAGGGGAATCAGCCCCAGCATTTT. The chain links TRBV30 to TRBJ1-5, with a possible D match to TRBD1 (6 bases). Germline CDR1 GTSNPN, CDR2 SVGIG (reference sequence). The CDR3 loop spans 13 amino acids. V gave up 1 base and J gave up 4 bases, with 8 bases separating them.